These 13 T cell receptor beta chains came from one sample sequenced in a study of spatial heterogeneity in lung cancer. Time point noted: blood at routine non-recurrence follow-up after resection. TCRdb reanalysed the 5' RACE reads using MiXCR and keeps one entry per CDR3 protein. The sample gives around 3,000 distinct CDR3 sequences, under 70% of which show up once; around 3% is in the top ten. The material sequenced was PBMCs, taken at follow-up. These receptor sequences come from a male donor with early-stage non-small cell lung cancer.

Comments on this clonotype: This beta chain is an off-target read within a library intended for alpha chains, so its frequency means little. The genes are TRBV7-8 and TRBJ1-2; TRBD1 might be the D (5 bases). This CDR3 has 15 amino acids. Germline CDR1 and CDR2: SGHVS and FQNEAQ. V lost 1 base and J 2 bases, leaving 11 bases between the germline ends. The CDR3 region is CASSLVTGWNYGYTF. Written as DNA, the CDR3 is TGTGCCAGCAGCTTAGTTACAGGTTGGAACTATGGCTACACCTTC.

As regards this clonotype: The size of this beta chain means little, since it is a stray read in a library made for alpha chains. J is TRBJ1-1 and V is TRBV19, with TRBD1 as a possible D gene (5 bases). This CDR3 contains 13 residues. Deletions cut 5 bases from V and 4 bases from J, with 11 bases between. CDR1 LNHDA and CDR2 SQIVND come from the germline V gene (reference sequence). In nucleotides, the CDR3 is TGTGCCAGTAGTTCACCAGGGCCCACTGAAGCTTTCTTT. Protein sequence: CASSSPGPTEAFF. Complete variable domain (other parts from reference TRBV19 and TRBJ1-1): DGGITQSPKYLFRKEGQNVTLSCEQNLNHDAMYWYRQDPGQGLRLIYYSQIVNDFQKGDIAEGYSVSREKKESFPLTVTSAQKNPTAFYLCASSSPGPTEAFFGQGTRLTVV.

On this clonotype itself: Because this beta chain is a stray read in a library intended to capture alpha chains, its abundance should not be given much weight. The rearrangement links TRBV28 to TRBJ2-7; possible D gene TRBD1, 5 bases. Germline V gene sequence: CDR1 MDHEN, CDR2 SYDVKM. The CDR3 has 17 amino acids. Trimming removed 1 base at V and 1 base at J, with 17 bases between. The CDR3 DNA reads as TGTGCCAGCAGTTTATTAGGTCAGGGTTTTCCGTCCTACGAGCAGTACTTC. This encodes CASSLLGQGFPSYEQYF.

As for this clonotype: This beta chain represents an off-target read in a library built for alpha chains; its size is of limited meaning. V is TRBV18 and J is TRBJ2-7, with 7 bases fitting TRBD1. The CDR3 spans 15 residues. Per the germline V gene, CDR1 is KGHSH and CDR2 is LQKENI. Trimming at V came to 3 bases and at J to 6 bases, leaving 11 bases not matched to a gene. CDR3 bases: TGTGCCAGCTCACCGGAGGACAGGTTTGATTTCGAGCAGTACTTC. This gives the protein CASSPEDRFDFEQYF.

Points on this clonotype: Because the library targeted alpha chains, this beta chain is an off-target read whose size means little. This chain uses TRBV13 with TRBJ2-1; D unresolved. This CDR3 has 12 amino acids. Germline V CDR1 and CDR2: PRHDT, FYEKMQ (reference sequence). The germline V and J ends were trimmed by 5 bases and 3 bases, with 5 bases remaining between them. DNA of the CDR3: TGTGCCAGCAGCCTTCTCTACAATGAGCAGTTCTTC. As protein: CASSLLYNEQFF.

Regarding this clonotype: A read error may produce the germline difference seen at one junction end. Within a library made for alpha chains, this beta chain is off target, and its count is uninformative. V and J are TRBV12-3 or TRBV12-4 and TRBJ2-1, with D maybe TRBD2 (5 bases). The CDR3 loop spans 12 amino acids. Here the CDR3 reads CASSLWLAGRIF. The CDR3 bases are TGTGCCAGCAGTTTATGGCTAGCAGGTCGAATCTTC.

To note about this clonotype: One end of the junction fails to match germline, which may point to a read error. A library made for alpha chains picked up this beta chain off target, so its size means little. The chain has TRBV18 and TRBJ2-5, with 8 nucleotides matching TRBD1. The CDR3 covers 14 residues. Germline values: CDR1 KGHSH, CDR2 LQKENI. CDR3 loop: CASPPGTGQETQYF. CDR3 DNA sequence: TGTGCCAGCCCACCCGGGACAGGCCAAGAGACCCAGTACTTC.

Only a few counts were recorded for this clonotype. Found in a library prepared for alpha chains, this beta chain is an off-target read, and its abundance has little meaning. This rearrangement joins TRBV18 to TRBJ1-5, with 8 bases matching TRBD1. The CDR3 is made up of 15 amino acids. The J segment lost 7 bases and the V segment lost 3 bases, leaving 8 bases of the junction unmatched. CDR1 is KGHSH, CDR2 LQKENI, per germline. The chain's CDR3 is CASSPLGQGGQPQHF. For the CDR3, the DNA is TGTGCCAGCTCACCCCTCGGACAGGGAGGCCAGCCCCAGCATTTT.

As to this clonotype: This beta chain is an unintended read in a library built for alpha chains; its size means little. The rearrangement links TRBV12-3 or TRBV12-4 to TRBJ2-2; maybe TRBD2 (6 bases). The V end was cut by 3 bases, the J end by 5 bases, with 16 bases between. This CDR3 is 16 amino acids long. The CDR3 DNA reads as TGTGCCAGCAGTTTCCTCCCGGGAGTAGGGACCGGGGAGCTGTTTTTT. Its protein is CASSFLPGVGTGELFF.

With regard to this clonotype: In a library made to pick up alpha chains, this beta chain is a stray read with a size that means little. The chain combines TRBV11-2 with TRBJ2-1; TRBD2 aligns across 10 bases. The CDR3 covers 15 residues. Trimming removed 3 bases from V and 10 bases from J; junction bases left unmatched: 9. CDR1 and CDR2 from the germline V gene are SGHAT and FQNNGV. CDR3 nucleotides: TGTGCCAGCAGCTTTAATCTTCTAGCGGGAGACGAGCAGTTCTTC. It specifies CASSFNLLAGDEQFF.

This clonotype has just a few counts. For a library built for alpha chains, this beta chain is a stray read; little rests on its size. This chain joins TRBV19 and TRBJ2-2; possibly TRBD1 for D (6 bases). The CDR3 sequence is 13 residues long. The germline V gene has CDR1 LNHDA and CDR2 SQIVND (reference sequence). Trimming shortened V by 7 bases and J by 3 bases, and 9 bases separated the two germline ends. The CDR3 sequence is CASTRQDTGELFF. In DNA form, the CDR3 reads TGTGCCAGTACCCGACAGGACACCGGGGAGCTGTTTTTT.

This clonotype was recorded a few times. This beta chain is an off-target read within a library intended for alpha chains, so its frequency means little. The gene calls are TRBV28 and TRBJ1-1; D gene uncertain. CDR3 length: 12 residues. Trimming stripped 4 bases from V and 5 bases from J, with 8 bases between. Germline CDR1 is MDHEN and CDR2 is SYDVKM. Here the CDR3 reads CASSYDRTEAFF. CDR3 nucleotide sequence: TGTGCCAGCAGTTACGACCGGACTGAAGCTTTCTTT.

Only a few counts were recorded for this clonotype. Being off target in a library aimed at alpha chains, this beta chain has a size of little meaning. The V and J genes are TRBV5-1 and TRBJ1-5; D unclear. Trimming took 4 bases from V and 0 from J, leaving 14 bases between them. The CDR3 extends over 16 amino acids. Germline CDR1 is SGHRS and CDR2 is YFSETQ. The CDR3 reads CASSPSGGNSNQPQHF. The CDR3 bases are TGCGCCAGCAGCCCCAGCGGAGGGAATAGCAATCAGCCCCAGCATTTT.